This passage covers 14 T cell receptor beta chains from one sample sequenced in a study of T cell responses to AZD1222 COVID-19 vaccine. The method was immunoSEQ multiplex PCR; TCRdb's version includes in-frame clones alone and lacks a portion of them. The profile shows roughly 140,000 clones, 70% to 90% of them singletons. The material sequenced was peripheral blood, taken on day 0 of AZD1222 vaccination. These receptors all come from an adult in good health.

This clone has more than one count but fewer than ten. The rearrangement uses TRBV19 and TRBJ1-5; 11 nucleotides align to TRBD1. V shed 4 bases, J shed 2 bases, and the junction held 4 bases outside the gene matches. The CDR3 covers 16 residues. In germline, CDR1 is LNHDA, CDR2 SQIVND (reference sequence). For the CDR3, the DNA is TGTGCCAGTAGTAGGACAGGGGGCCTTGGCAATCAGCCCCAGCATTTT. Its translation: CASSRTGGLGNQPQHF. The entire variable domain, with the rest obtained from reference TRBV19 and TRBJ1-5, is as follows: DGGITQSPKYLFRKEGQNVTLSCEQNLNHDAMYWYRQDPGQGLRLIYYSQIVNDFQKGDIAEGYSVSREKKESFPLTVTSAQKNPTAFYLCASSRTGGLGNQPQHFGDGTRLSIL.

This clone was detected only once. This chain uses TRBV7-9 with TRBJ1-2, with a possible D match to TRBD1 (6 bases). CDR3 length equals 13 residues. Germline values: CDR1 SEHNR, CDR2 FQNEAQ (reference sequence). Trimming stripped 2 bases from V and 6 bases from J, with 10 bases between. CDR3: CASSLQGMDGYTF. Written as DNA, the CDR3 is TGTGCCAGCAGCTTACAGGGGATGGATGGCTACACCTTC. The full variable domain, with the rest looked up from reference TRBV7-9 and TRBJ1-2, is DTGVSQNPRHKITKRGQNVTFRCDPISEHNRLYWYRQTLGQGPEFLTYFQNEAQLEKSRLLSDRFSAERPKGSFSTLEIQRTEQGDSAMYLCASSLQGMDGYTFGSGTRLTVV.

The chain carries TRBV7-9 and TRBJ1-5, with unresolved D. Germline V lookup: CDR1 SEHNR, CDR2 FQNEAQ (reference sequence). Trimming took 5 bases from V and 7 from J, leaving 12 bases between them. This CDR3 is built from 13 residues. CDR3 residues: CASSINSLQPQHF. CDR3 DNA sequence: TGTGCCAGCAGCATAAACAGCCTCCAGCCCCAGCATTTT.

This chain links TRBV24-1 with TRBJ2-1, with a tentative D call TRBD1 (5 bases). V dropped 2 bases and J dropped 6 bases, with 7 bases sitting between them. CDR1 and CDR2 from the germline V gene are KGHDR and SFDVKD. The CDR3 totals 13 residues. The CDR3 here is CATSDSRANEQFF. Written as DNA, the CDR3 is TGTGCCACCAGTGATTCCAGGGCCAATGAGCAGTTCTTC.

CDR3 region: CASSFPGQGTGELFF. The CDR3 bases are TGTGCCAGCAGTTTTCCCGGACAGGGCACCGGGGAGCTGTTTTTT. This sequence joins TRBV28 and TRBJ2-2, with 8 bases matching TRBD1. The CDR3 runs to 15 residues. V shed 3 bases and J 4 bases; nucleotides not matched to a gene: 4. Germline values: CDR1 MDHEN, CDR2 SYDVKM.

The J gene is TRBJ2-3, the V gene TRBV7-2; D gene unclear. V lost 5 bases, J lost 3 bases, and 9 bases lay in between. The CDR3 is 13 residues long. From germline, CDR1 is SGHTA and CDR2 FQGNSA. CDR3 nucleotide sequence: TGTGCCAGCAGCAACGTTGGGACAGATACGCAGTATTTT. It codes for CASSNVGTDTQYF.

The count of this clone is one. This sequence joins TRBV9 and TRBJ1-2, with 8 bases matching TRBD1. Germline V gene data show CDR1 as SGDLS and CDR2 as YYNGEE. With 3 bases clipped from V and 4 bases from J, the junction kept 8 bases outside the gene matches. The CDR3 sequence is 15 residues long. The CDR3 DNA is TGTGCCAGCAGCGCCCCACAGGGGGGACTCTATGGCTACACCTTC. It codes for CASSAPQGGLYGYTF. Full variable domain (remainder filled in from reference TRBV9 and TRBJ1-2): DSGVTQTPKHLITATGQRVTLRCSPRSGDLSVYWYQQSLDQGLQFLIQYYNGEERAKGNILERFSAQQFPDLHSELNLSSLELGDSALYFCASSAPQGGLYGYTFGSGTRLTVV.

The gene calls are TRBV19 and TRBJ2-1, with 9 bases fitting TRBD1. Germline V gene data show CDR1 as LNHDA and CDR2 as SQIVND (reference sequence). The CDR3 runs 13 residues. Losses at the gene ends were 7 bases for V and 7 bases for J; bases not matched to a gene: 5. As DNA, the CDR3 is TGTGCCAGTACACAGGGGGCTGGAAATGAGCAGTTCTTC. As protein: CASTQGAGNEQFF.

This sequence joins TRBV9 and TRBJ1-4; D gene ambiguous. This CDR3 has 15 amino acids. CDR1 is SGDLS, CDR2 YYNGEE, per germline. V lost 2 bases to trimming and J lost 0 bases, with 8 bases between them. The CDR3 loop is CASSVGLATNEKLFF. The CDR3 nucleotides read TGTGCCAGCAGCGTGGGCCTTGCAACTAATGAAAAACTGTTTTTT.

V and J are TRBV6-5 and TRBJ1-5, with D perhaps TRBD1 (6 bases). CDR3 size: 15 residues. Deletions cut 6 bases from V and 0 bases from J, with 12 bases between. Per the germline V gene, CDR1 is MNHEY and CDR2 is SVGAGI. The chain's CDR3 is CASRGRGHSNQPQHF. DNA of the CDR3: TGTGCCAGCAGGGGCAGGGGCCATAGCAATCAGCCCCAGCATTTT.

The chain has TRBV6-4 and TRBJ1-1; D is possibly TRBD1 (5 bases). The germline CDR1 and CDR2 sequences are MRHNA and SNTAGT. V was shortened by 4 bases and J by 1 base, with 7 bases between the two germline ends. CDR3 length equals 13 residues. The CDR3 DNA reads TGTGCCAGCAGTGCTGGGACGAACACTGAAGCTTTCTTT. Translated: CASSAGTNTEAFF.

The V gene is TRBV15, the J gene TRBJ2-1; TRBD1 aligns across 7 bases. Germline V CDR1 and CDR2: LNHNV, YYDKDF (reference sequence). Trimming at V came to 0 bases and at J to 8 bases, leaving 10 bases not matched to a gene. The CDR3 spans 16 residues. CDR3 nucleotide sequence: TGTGCCACCAGCAGAGACCTGTCGACAGGGTGGGATGAGCAGTTCTTC. Translating it yields CATSRDLSTGWDEQFF.

J is TRBJ2-7 and V is TRBV13; 9 nucleotides line up with TRBD1. J gave up 4 bases and V 5 bases, and 6 bases lay outside the gene matches. CDR3 length equals 14 residues. Looked up from germline, CDR1 is PRHDT and CDR2 is FYEKMQ (reference sequence). The CDR3 reads CASSPRQGVYEQYF. The CDR3 DNA sequence: TGTGCCAGCAGCCCCCGACAGGGGGTATACGAGCAGTACTTC. The variable domain in full, with the rest retrieved from reference TRBV13 and TRBJ2-7, is AAGVIQSPRHLIKEKRETATLKCYPIPRHDTVYWYQQGPGQDPQFLISFYEKMQSDKGSIPDRFSAQQFSDYHSELNMSSLELGDSALYFCASSPRQGVYEQYFGPGTRLTVT.

V is TRBV5-1 and J is TRBJ2-5, with D possibly matching TRBD1 (6 bases). This CDR3 is 15 amino acids long. CDR1 is SGHRS and CDR2 is YFSETQ in the germline V gene. The germline V and J ends were trimmed by 0 bases and 2 bases, with 11 bases remaining between them. The CDR3 loop reads CASSLAGTRQETQYF. In nucleotides, the CDR3 is TGCGCCAGCAGCTTGGCCGGGACACGGCAAGAGACCCAGTACTTC.